This T cell receptor beta chain was captured by sequencing in a study of response to subunit inactivated influenza vaccine. Study-wide findings and caveats: With each seasonal influenza vaccination, the authors suggested, few new T cells are recruited.

This CDR3 is built from 18 residues. V shed 4 bases and J shed 5 bases, with 23 bases lying between them. Germline V CDR1 and CDR2: LGHNA, YNFKEQ. A single record per CDR3 protein comes from TCRdb applying MiXCR to the RT-PCR reads. The sample consists of about half a million distinct CDR3 sequences, 9.5% to 13% of them appearing once. Note on this clonotype: Its target is not known.

This material consisted of PBMCs from blood, taken 40 to 50 days after vaccination. This sequence originates from a man aged 50 to 60 who received an inactivated influenza vaccine. This chain joins TRBV4-2 and TRBJ2-2; D remains ambiguous. The CDR3 nucleotides read TGTGCCAGCAGCCTTTTCCCACCTCCCGGATTGAGTACCGGGGAGCTGTTTTTT. Protein: CASSLFPPPGLSTGELFF.